This TCR beta chain is drawn from a study of spatial heterogeneity in lung cancer. Study-level information: Compared with alpha-chain sequences, beta-chain sequences were consistently detected in greater numbers. The average appearance count of each unique TCR and UMI combination in raw reads was more than 9.5. Study findings and constraints: Follow-up blood showed ubiquitous expanded tumor TCRs less than blood at resection did.

The sample holds many counts of this clonotype. Its antigen remains unknown. Time point: sample taken at primary tumor resection. Whole RNA was taken from tumor, nontumor lung or frozen PBMC; it was then sequenced unsorted. TCR cDNA molecules each had a unique molecular identifier. TCRdb re-derived calls from the 5' RACE reads in MiXCR, one entry per CDR3 protein. Here the sample spans 95,000 or so distinct CDR3 sequences, around 9% being singletons. The starting material was PBMCs, obtained at surgery. This TCR was sampled from a male donor with early-stage non-small cell lung cancer.

As DNA, the CDR3 is TGTGCCAGCAGCCTAGCGGGGACCGGGGAGCTGTTTTTT. This gives the protein CASSLAGTGELFF. V usage is TRBV6-4 and J usage is TRBJ2-2; 9 bases are shared with TRBD2. This CDR3 comprises 13 residues. V lost 6 bases and J lost 5; bases outside the gene matches: 1. The germline V gene has CDR1 MRHNA and CDR2 SNTAGT.